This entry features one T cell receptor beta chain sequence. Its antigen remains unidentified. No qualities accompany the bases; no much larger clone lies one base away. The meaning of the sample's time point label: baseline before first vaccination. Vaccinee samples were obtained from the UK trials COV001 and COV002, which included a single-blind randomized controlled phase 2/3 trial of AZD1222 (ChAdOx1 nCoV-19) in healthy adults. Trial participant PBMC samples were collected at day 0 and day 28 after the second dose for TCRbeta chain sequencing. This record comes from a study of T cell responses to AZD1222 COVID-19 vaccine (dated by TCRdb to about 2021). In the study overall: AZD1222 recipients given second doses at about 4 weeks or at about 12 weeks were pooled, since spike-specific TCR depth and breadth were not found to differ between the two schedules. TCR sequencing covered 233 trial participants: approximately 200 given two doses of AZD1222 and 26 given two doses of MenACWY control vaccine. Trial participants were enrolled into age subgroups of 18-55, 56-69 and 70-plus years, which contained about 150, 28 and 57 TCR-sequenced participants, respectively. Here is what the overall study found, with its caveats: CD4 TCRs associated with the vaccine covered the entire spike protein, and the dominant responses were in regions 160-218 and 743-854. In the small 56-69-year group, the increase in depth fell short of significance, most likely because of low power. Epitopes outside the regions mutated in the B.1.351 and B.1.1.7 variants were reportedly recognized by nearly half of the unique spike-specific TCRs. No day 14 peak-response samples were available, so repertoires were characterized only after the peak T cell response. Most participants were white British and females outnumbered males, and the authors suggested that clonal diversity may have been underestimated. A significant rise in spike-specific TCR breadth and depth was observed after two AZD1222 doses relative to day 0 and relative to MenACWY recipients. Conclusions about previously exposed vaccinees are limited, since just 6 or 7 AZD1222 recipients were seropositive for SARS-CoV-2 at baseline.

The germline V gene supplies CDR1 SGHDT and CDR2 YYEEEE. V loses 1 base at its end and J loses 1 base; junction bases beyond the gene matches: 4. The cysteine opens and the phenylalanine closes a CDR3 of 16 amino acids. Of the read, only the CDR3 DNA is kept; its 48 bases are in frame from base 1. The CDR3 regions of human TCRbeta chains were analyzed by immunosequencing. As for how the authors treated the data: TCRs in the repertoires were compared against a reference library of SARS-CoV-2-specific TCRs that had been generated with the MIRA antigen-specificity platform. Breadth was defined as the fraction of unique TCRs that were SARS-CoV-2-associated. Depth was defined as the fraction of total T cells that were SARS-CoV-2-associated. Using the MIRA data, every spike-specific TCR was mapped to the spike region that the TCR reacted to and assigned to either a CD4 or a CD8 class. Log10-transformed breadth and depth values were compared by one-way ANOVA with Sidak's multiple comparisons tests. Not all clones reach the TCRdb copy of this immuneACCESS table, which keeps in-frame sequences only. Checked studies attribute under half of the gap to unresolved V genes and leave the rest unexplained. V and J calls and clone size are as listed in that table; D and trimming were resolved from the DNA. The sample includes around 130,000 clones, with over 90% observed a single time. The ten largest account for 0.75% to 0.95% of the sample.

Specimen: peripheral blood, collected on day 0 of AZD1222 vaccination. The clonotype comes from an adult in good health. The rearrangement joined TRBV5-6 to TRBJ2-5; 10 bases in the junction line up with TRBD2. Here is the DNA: TGTGCCAGCAGCTTGATAGCGGGGGGATCCCAAGAGACCCAGTACTTC. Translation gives CASSLIAGGSQETQYF.